The present T cell receptor (beta chain) was sequenced within a study of regulatory T cells in long-lasting Graves disease. Time point specified: newly diagnosed GD, antithyroid drugs for less than 3 months. RNA extracted from PBMCs served as the sequencing template. Through Arm-PCR of CDR3 regions and iRepertoire HTBI primers, TCR beta libraries were built. Each CDR3 protein gets one entry after TCRdb re-called the multiplex PCR reads with MiXCR. The table shows 350,000 to 450,000 distinct CDR3 sequences, with over 14% occurring only once. The CDR3 has 13 residues. The V gene end was trimmed by 5 bases and the J gene end by 6 bases; junction bases not matched to a gene: 7. The germline gives CDR1 LNHNV, CDR2 YYDKDF (reference sequence). These data were also reused for a study on T cells in Graves' hyperthyroidism and ophthalmopathy. From that second work: Uncontrolled infection, other autoimmune disease, pregnancy or lactation excluded patients. Initially, a first-round RT-PCR of the TCR CDR3 employed the HTBI primer set.

The source was peripheral blood mononuclear cells (PBMCs), collected at new diagnosis, from a patient treated with antithyroid drugs. This chain joins TRBV15 and TRBJ2-7; TRBD1 aligns across 7 bases. This TCR came from a woman aged 40 to 50 with Graves disease. The CDR3 reads CATSGDRVGEQYF. As DNA, the CDR3 is TGTGCCACCAGCGGTGACAGGGTAGGCGAGCAGTACTTC.